This TCR beta chain derives from a study of T cell repertoires in cytomegalovirus infection. TCRdb re-derived calls from the reads in MiXCR, one entry per CDR3 protein. This sample has around 300,000 distinct CDR3 sequences, with roughly 26% found just once. This clonotype was seen only a few times. This sequence was found in a human donor in good health (CMV status not recorded). Some clones in this sample may be carry-over from other donors' samples. The sequenced sample consisted of PBMCs.

This CDR3 is CATSRSTRPDQPQHF. DNA for the CDR3: TGTGCCACCAGCAGATCGACCCGACCGGATCAGCCCCAGCATTTT. This rearrangement joins TRBV15 to TRBJ1-5; D not resolved. CDR1 is LNHNV and CDR2 is YYDKDF in the germline V gene (reference sequence). CDR3 size: 15 residues. Trimming took 2 bases from V and 5 from J, leaving 13 bases between them.